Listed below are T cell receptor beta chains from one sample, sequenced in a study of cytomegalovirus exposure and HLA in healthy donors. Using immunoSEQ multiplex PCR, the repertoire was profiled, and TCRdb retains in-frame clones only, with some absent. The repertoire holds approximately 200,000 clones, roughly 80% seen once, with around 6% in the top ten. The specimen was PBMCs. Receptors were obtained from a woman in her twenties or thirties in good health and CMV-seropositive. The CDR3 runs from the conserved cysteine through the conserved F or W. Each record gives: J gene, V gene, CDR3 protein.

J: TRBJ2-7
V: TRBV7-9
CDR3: CASSLSGVREQYF

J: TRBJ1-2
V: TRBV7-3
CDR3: CASSRDRDDGYTF

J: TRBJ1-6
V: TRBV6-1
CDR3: CASSERPGISPLHF

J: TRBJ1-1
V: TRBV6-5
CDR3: CASTYSRDTEAFF

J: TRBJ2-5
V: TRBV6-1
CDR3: CASRRTGGSETQYF

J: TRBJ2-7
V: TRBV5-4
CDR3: CASSLGGRLREQYF

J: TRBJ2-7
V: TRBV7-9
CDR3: CSSRSSSYEQYF

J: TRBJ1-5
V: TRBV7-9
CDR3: CASSLGGVGQPQHF

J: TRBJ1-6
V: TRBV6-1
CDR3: CASKIQGENSPLHF

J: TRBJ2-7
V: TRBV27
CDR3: CASRPGGINVYEQYF

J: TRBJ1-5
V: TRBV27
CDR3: CASSSRTGENQPQHF

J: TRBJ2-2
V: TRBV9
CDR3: CASSVRQNTGELFF

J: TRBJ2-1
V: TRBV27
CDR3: CASSFSSEQFF

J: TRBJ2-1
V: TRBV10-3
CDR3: CAISREPGLAGGEQFF